A selection of T cell receptor beta chains follows, all from one sample in a study of blood T cell repertoires in COVID-19. TCRdb's table, derived via immunoSEQ multiplex PCR, lists solely in-frame clones and lacks some. The sample records about 160,000 clones, under 85% being singletons. Sequenced: peripheral blood. The receptor set was obtained from a man in his sixties who had recovered from COVID-19. CDR3s include the opening cysteine and the closing phenylalanine or tryptophan. The D gene is left open where the match is weak. Size values are once, few and many counts, or a class for expanded clones, and some rows have none.

D	size	length	V	J	DNA	CDR3
TRBD1	NA	15	TRBV5-6	TRBJ2-2	TGTGCCAGCAGCTCCGTCCCGGGACAGGGCGGGGAGCTGTTTTTT	CASSSVPGQGGELFF
NA	once	14	TRBV25-1	TRBJ1-1	TGTGCCAGCAGTGAAAAAGGATTTCGGGCTGAAGCTTTCTTT	CASSEKGFRAEAFF
NA	NA	15	TRBV19	TRBJ1-2	TGTGCCAGTGGGGGAGTCTTGGGGGCCTACTATGGCTACACCTTC	CASGGVLGAYYGYTF
TRBD1	NA	15	TRBV10-3	TRBJ1-1	TGTGCCACGACAGGGATGGGCACAGGGGCCACTGAAGCTTTCTTT	CATTGMGTGATEAFF
TRBD1	NA	14	TRBV6-4	TRBJ1-2	TGTGCCAGCAATCCGGGACAGGGGCCGGGTGGCTACACCTTC	CASNPGQGPGGYTF
TRBD1	NA	13	TRBV6-5	TRBJ1-2	TGTGCCAGCAGAACGACAGGGAGGTGGGGCTACACCTTC	CASRTTGRWGYTF
NA	NA	14	TRBV20-1	TRBJ2-3	TGCAGTGCTAGTAAGGGGATCAGCACAGATACGCAGTATTTT	CSASKGISTDTQYF
TRBD2	NA	16	TRBV13	TRBJ2-3	TGTGCCAGCAGCTTAGTCGGCGGGGGGGTCACAGATACGCAGTATTTT	CASSLVGGGVTDTQYF
TRBD1	NA	17	TRBV2	TRBJ1-2	TGTGCCAGCTGCCCCAAGGGTGTCAACAGGGGGCTATATGGCTACACCTTC	CASCPKGVNRGLYGYTF
TRBD2	NA	18	TRBV4-2	TRBJ2-5	TGTGCCAGCAGCCAAGATGGACTAGCGGGGGGCCAGAAAGAGACCCAGTACTTC	CASSQDGLAGGQKETQYF